What follows are 18 T cell receptor beta chains derived from one specimen sequenced in a study of CD8+CD57+ T cells in acquired aplastic anemia. Patients picked for sequencing had shown CD8+CD57+ cell expansion detected by flow cytometry. Genomic DNA served as template for TCR beta VDJ and CDR3 profiling. TCRdb re-analysed the reads in MiXCR, keeping a single row per CDR3 protein. The sample lists about 58,000 distinct CDR3 sequences; approximately 50% were seen once. Sequences were obtained from sorted CD4+, CD8+, or CD8+CD57+ T cells (not recorded which) from PBMCs. The origin of the receptors is a human donor with aplastic anemia.

The chain carries TRBV19 and TRBJ1-2; TRBD1 matches 8 bases. The germline gives CDR1 LNHDA, CDR2 SQIVND (reference sequence). V lost 5 bases and J lost 1; bases outside the gene matches: 3. This CDR3 has 14 amino acids. The CDR3 bases are TGTGCCAGTAGTTGGGACAGGTTTAACTATGGCTACACCTTC. Its translation is CASSWDRFNYGYTF.

The chain combines TRBV5-6 with TRBJ1-2; 9 bases agree with TRBD1. There are 15 residues in the CDR3. Germline CDR1 reads SGHDT; CDR2 reads YYEEEE. V was clipped by 3 bases and J by 6 bases; unmatched bases: 9. Here the CDR3 DNA reads TGTGCCAGCAGCTCCCGGGACAGGGTGGTTAATGGCTACACCTTC. The encoded protein is CASSSRDRVVNGYTF.

This clonotype was recorded many times. The chain carries TRBV11-1 and TRBJ2-7; unclear D gene. Germline values: CDR1 SGHAT, CDR2 FQDESV (reference sequence). V lost 1 base and J lost 4, with 14 bases in between. The CDR3 loop spans 15 amino acids. CDR3 sequence: CASSLELDDSYEQYF. The CDR3 region has the DNA TGTGCCAGCAGCTTAGAACTGGACGATTCATACGAGCAGTACTTC.

This rearrangement joins TRBV7-8 to TRBJ2-7; D is ambiguous. The germline V gene encodes CDR1 SGHVS and CDR2 FQNEAQ. V was trimmed by 6 bases and J by 2 bases, leaving 11 bases between them. The CDR3 loop spans 13 amino acids. CDR3 in amino acids: CASSLQIAYEQYF. In DNA, the CDR3 is TGTGCCAGCAGTCTACAGATCGCCTACGAGCAGTACTTC. Looking up the rest from reference TRBV7-8 and TRBJ2-7 gives the full variable domain: GAGVSQSPRYKVAKRGQDVALRCDPISGHVSLFWYQQALGQGPEFLTYFQNEAQLDKSGLPSDRFFAERPEGSVSTLKIQRTQQEDSAVYLCASSLQIAYEQYFGPGTRLTVT.

The chain carries TRBV9 and TRBJ2-3; TRBD1 is a possible D gene (5 bases). The CDR3 extends over 14 amino acids. Trimming shortened V by 0 bases and J by 4 bases, and 9 bases separated the two germline ends. CDR1 is SGDLS and CDR2 is YYNGEE in the germline V gene. The CDR3 DNA reads TGTGCCAGCAGCGTAGGGGGCAGTTCAGATACGCAGTATTTT. As protein: CASSVGGSSDTQYF.

The V call is TRBV20-1, the J call TRBJ1-4, with D uncertain. The V gene's germline CDR1 is DFQATT and CDR2 SNEGSKA (reference sequence). V lost 1 base, J lost 4 bases, and 10 bases lay in between. This CDR3 spans 14 amino acids. The CDR3 bases are TGCAGTGCTAGAGCCACCGGCGATAATGAAAAACTGTTTTTT. It yields the protein CSARATGDNEKLFF.

This clonotype was found many times. This rearrangement joins TRBV28 to TRBJ1-2; possible D gene TRBD1, 5 bases. The germline V and J ends were trimmed by 3 bases and 1 base, with 15 bases remaining between them. The CDR3 is 16 residues long. Germline V gene data show CDR1 as MDHEN and CDR2 as SYDVKM. CDR3: CASSFEQGTLNYGYTF. DNA of the CDR3: TGTGCCAGCAGTTTTGAGCAGGGAACTCTTAACTATGGCTACACCTTC.

The chain is built from TRBV14 and TRBJ2-3, with D hard to call. This CDR3 has 13 residues. V lost 1 base and J 4 bases, leaving 6 bases between the germline ends. Looked up from germline, CDR1 is SGHDN and CDR2 is FVKESK. CDR3 sequence reads: CASSQGFPDTQYF. In DNA form, the CDR3 reads TGTGCCAGCAGCCAAGGATTCCCAGATACGCAGTATTTT.

The chain combines TRBV29-1 with TRBJ2-1; D possibly corresponds to TRBD2 (6 bases). V was clipped by 6 bases and J by 7 bases, with 7 bases between them. The V gene's germline CDR1 is SQVTM and CDR2 ANQGSEA. The length of the CDR3 is 10 residues. In nucleotides, the CDR3 is TGCAGCGTAGGAGGGAATGAGCAGTTCTTC. Protein: CSVGGNEQFF.

About this clonotype: A read error may produce the germline difference seen at one junction end. The chain carries TRBV9 and TRBJ1-1; D not resolved. Germline V gives CDR1 SGDLS, CDR2 YYNGEE. The CDR3 has 15 amino acids. CDR3: CASSGKDVKSTEAFF. The CDR3 DNA reads TGTGCCAGCAGCGGGAAAGACGTTAAGAGCACTGAAGCTTTCTTC. Supplemented by reference TRBV9 and TRBJ1-1, the full variable domain reads DSGVTQTPKHLITATGQRVTLRCSPRSGDLSVYWYQQSLDQGLQFLIQYYNGEERAKGNILERFSAQQFPDLHSELNLSSLELGDSALYFCASSGKDVKSTEAFFGQGTRLTVV.

This clonotype was counted between two and nine times. The V call is TRBV15, the J call TRBJ1-2; D not resolved. Germline-derived CDR1 and CDR2 are LNHNV and YYDKDF (reference sequence). V was trimmed by 0 bases and J by 4 bases, leaving 9 bases between them. The CDR3 runs 14 residues. The CDR3: CATSRDGKLYGYTF. CDR3 coding DNA: TGTGCCACCAGCAGAGACGGCAAACTCTATGGCTACACCTTC.

The chain joins TRBV29-1 to TRBJ2-3; D is perhaps TRBD2 (6 bases). The germline V gene has CDR1 SQVTM and CDR2 ANQGSEA. This CDR3 comprises 13 residues. Trimming removed 8 bases from V and 2 bases from J, with 14 bases in between. DNA of the CDR3: TGCAGCTTCCGGGACTCTCTCACAGATACGCAGTATTTT. It is translated as CSFRDSLTDTQYF.

The chain combines TRBV7-8 with TRBJ2-1; D perhaps matches TRBD1 (6 bases). The CDR3 is 11 residues long. Deletions cut 8 bases from V and 7 bases from J, with 9 bases between. In germline, CDR1 is SGHVS, CDR2 FQNEAQ. Here the CDR3 reads CASGGQNEQFF. The CDR3 region has the DNA TGTGCCAGCGGGGGACAAAATGAGCAGTTCTTC.

This chain connects TRBV30 to TRBJ1-2, with D unclear. Germline V gene lookup returns CDR1 GTSNPN and CDR2 SVGIG (reference sequence). V dropped 4 bases and J dropped 4 bases, with 4 bases sitting between them. This CDR3 is 10 amino acids long. CDR3 protein: CAWKGYGYTF. The CDR3 DNA is TGTGCCTGGAAGGGCTATGGCTACACCTTC. The full variable domain, completed using reference TRBV30 and TRBJ1-2, is SQTIHQWPATLVQPVGSPLSLECTVEGTSNPNLYWYRQAAGRGLQLLFYSVGIGQISSEVPQNLSASRPQDRQFILSSKKLLLSDSGFYLCAWKGYGYTFGSGTRLTVV.

Comments on this clonotype: Sequence at one end of the junction differs from germline and may be a read error. V and J are TRBV13 and TRBJ2-7; the match to TRBD1 covers 8 bases. The CDR3 length is 16 residues. CDR1 PRHDT and CDR2 FYEKMQ come from the germline V gene (reference sequence). The CDR3 spells CASSIGGQVSSYEQCF. The CDR3 region has the DNA TGTGCCAGCAGTATTGGGGGACAGGTGAGCTCCTACGAGCAGTGCTTC.

The chain recombines TRBV20-1 with TRBJ2-3, with 14 bases fitting TRBD2. Germline V gives CDR1 DFQATT, CDR2 SNEGSKA (reference sequence). V was clipped by 5 bases and J by 2 bases; unmatched bases: 9. The CDR3 contains 17 residues. The CDR3 here is CSAGGTSGSRVTDTQYF. CDR3 DNA sequence: TGCAGTGCTGGCGGGACTAGCGGGAGTCGGGTCACAGATACGCAGTATTTT.

The chain combines TRBV7-8 with TRBJ1-6; D may be TRBD1 (5 bases). This CDR3 has 16 residues. Germline CDR1 SGHVS, CDR2 FQNEAQ. Between the trimmed V and J ends, which lost 3 bases and 8 bases, there was a span of 17 bases. CDR3 sequence reads: CASSLGTDRVYSPLHF. The CDR3 nucleotides are TGTGCCAGCAGCTTGGGGACGGATAGGGTTTATTCACCCCTCCACTTT.

Many counts were recorded for this clonotype. This chain connects TRBV18 to TRBJ2-1; possibly TRBD1 or TRBD2 for D (5 bases each). The CDR3 runs 11 residues. The germline gives CDR1 KGHSH, CDR2 LQKENI. Trimming cost V 6 bases and J 7 bases, with 7 bases left between them. CDR3 bases: TGTGCCAGCTCCTGGGGGAATGAGCAGTTCTTC. Translated: CASSWGNEQFF.